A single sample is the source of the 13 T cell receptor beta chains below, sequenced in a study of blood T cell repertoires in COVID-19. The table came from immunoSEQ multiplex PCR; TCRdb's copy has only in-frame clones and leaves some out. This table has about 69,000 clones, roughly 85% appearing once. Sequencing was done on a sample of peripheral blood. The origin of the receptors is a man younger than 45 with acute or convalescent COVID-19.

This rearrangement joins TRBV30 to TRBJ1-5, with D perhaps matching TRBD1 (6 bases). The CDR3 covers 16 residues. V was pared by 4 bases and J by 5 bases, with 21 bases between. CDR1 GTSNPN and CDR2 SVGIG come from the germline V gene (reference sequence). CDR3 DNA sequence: TGTGCCTGGAAACCCTCCCCCGGGACACCTTATCAGCCCCAGCATTTT. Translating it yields CAWKPSPGTPYQPQHF.

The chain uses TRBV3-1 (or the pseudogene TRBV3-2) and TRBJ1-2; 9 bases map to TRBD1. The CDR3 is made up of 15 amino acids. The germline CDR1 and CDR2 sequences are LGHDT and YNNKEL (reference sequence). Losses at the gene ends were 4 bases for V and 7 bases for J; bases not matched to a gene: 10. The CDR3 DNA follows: TGTGCCAGCAGCCCTATTTGGACAGGGGAGTTTGGCTACACCTTC. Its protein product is CASSPIWTGEFGYTF.

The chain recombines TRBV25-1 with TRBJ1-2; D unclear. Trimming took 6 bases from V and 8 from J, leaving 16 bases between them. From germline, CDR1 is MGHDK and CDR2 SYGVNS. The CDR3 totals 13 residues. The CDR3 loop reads CASSSGVLGGYTF. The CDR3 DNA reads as TGTGCCAGCAGCTCCGGGGTTTTAGGAGGCTACACCTTC.

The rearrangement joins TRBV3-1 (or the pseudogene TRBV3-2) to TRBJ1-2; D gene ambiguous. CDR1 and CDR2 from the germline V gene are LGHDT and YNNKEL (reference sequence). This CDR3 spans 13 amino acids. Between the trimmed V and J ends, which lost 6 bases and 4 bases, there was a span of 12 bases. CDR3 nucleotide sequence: TGTGCCAGCAGTGCAGGACTTACCTATGGCTACACCTTC. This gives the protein CASSAGLTYGYTF.

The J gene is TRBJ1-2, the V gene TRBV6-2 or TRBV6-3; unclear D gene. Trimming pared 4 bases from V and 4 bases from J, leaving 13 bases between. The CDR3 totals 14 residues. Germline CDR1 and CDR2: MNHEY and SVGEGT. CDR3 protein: CASSSSMHSYGYTF. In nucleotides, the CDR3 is TGTGCCAGCAGTTCTTCAATGCACTCCTATGGCTACACCTTC.

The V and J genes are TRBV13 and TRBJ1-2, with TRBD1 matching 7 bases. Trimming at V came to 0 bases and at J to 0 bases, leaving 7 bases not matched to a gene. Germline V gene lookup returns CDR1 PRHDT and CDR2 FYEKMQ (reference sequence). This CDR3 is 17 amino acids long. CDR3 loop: CASSLGAGGRANYGYTF. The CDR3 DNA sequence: TGTGCCAGCAGCTTAGGGGCAGGGGGAAGAGCTAACTATGGCTACACCTTC.

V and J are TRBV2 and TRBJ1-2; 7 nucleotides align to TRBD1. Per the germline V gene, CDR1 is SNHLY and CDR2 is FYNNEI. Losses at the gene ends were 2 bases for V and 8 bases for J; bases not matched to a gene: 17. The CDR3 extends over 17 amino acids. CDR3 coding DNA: TGTGCCAGCAGTGAAAGGGGTCGAGGGGGCCCCTTTGGCGGCTACACCTTC. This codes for CASSERGRGGPFGGYTF.

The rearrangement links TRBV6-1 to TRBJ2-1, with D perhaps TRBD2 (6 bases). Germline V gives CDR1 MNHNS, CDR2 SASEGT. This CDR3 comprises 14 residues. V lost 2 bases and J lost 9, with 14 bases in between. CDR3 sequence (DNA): TGTGCCAGCAGTGAATGGGACTTGGAAGGTGAGCAGTTCTTC. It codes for CASSEWDLEGEQFF.

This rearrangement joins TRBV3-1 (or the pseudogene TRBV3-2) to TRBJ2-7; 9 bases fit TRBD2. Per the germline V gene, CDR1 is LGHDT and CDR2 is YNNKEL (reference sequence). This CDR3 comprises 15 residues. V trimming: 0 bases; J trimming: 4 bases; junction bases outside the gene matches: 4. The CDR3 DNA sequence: TGTGCCAGCAGCCAAGAACCTAGCGGGATATACGAGCAGTACTTC. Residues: CASSQEPSGIYEQYF.

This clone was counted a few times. CDR3 residues: CASSQEAELNQPQHF. The CDR3 DNA follows: TGTGCCAGCAGCCAAGAGGCGGAGCTAAATCAGCCCCAGCATTTT. The chain recombines TRBV4-2 with TRBJ1-5; D unclear. The CDR3 is 15 residues long. Trimming cost V 0 bases and J 4 bases, with 10 bases left between them. CDR1 and CDR2 from the germline V gene are LGHNA and YNFKEQ.

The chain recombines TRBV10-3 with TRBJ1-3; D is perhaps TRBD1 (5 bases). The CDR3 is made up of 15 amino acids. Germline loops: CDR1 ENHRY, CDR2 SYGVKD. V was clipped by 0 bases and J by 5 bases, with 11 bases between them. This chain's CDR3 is CAISESGGTRNTIYF. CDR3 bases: TGTGCCATCAGTGAGTCTGGCGGGACTCGAAACACCATATATTTT.

The CDR3 is CASTGGGGRNQPQHF. The CDR3 nucleotides read TGTGCCAGCACTGGCGGCGGGGGTCGCAATCAGCCCCAGCATTTT. The chain has TRBV2 and TRBJ1-5; D is possibly TRBD1 (5 bases). The V end lost 7 bases, the J end lost 2 bases, and 15 bases lay between the germline ends. Germline V gene sequence: CDR1 SNHLY, CDR2 FYNNEI. The CDR3 extends over 15 amino acids.

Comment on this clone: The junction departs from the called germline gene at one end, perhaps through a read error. CDR3 DNA sequence: TGTGCCAGCAGCGTAGCCCTAGCCAAAAACATTCAGTACTTC. Protein: CASSVALAKNIQYF. The chain carries TRBV7-2 and TRBJ2-4, with no clear D. Germline V gives CDR1 SGHTA, CDR2 FQGNSA. The CDR3 runs 14 residues.